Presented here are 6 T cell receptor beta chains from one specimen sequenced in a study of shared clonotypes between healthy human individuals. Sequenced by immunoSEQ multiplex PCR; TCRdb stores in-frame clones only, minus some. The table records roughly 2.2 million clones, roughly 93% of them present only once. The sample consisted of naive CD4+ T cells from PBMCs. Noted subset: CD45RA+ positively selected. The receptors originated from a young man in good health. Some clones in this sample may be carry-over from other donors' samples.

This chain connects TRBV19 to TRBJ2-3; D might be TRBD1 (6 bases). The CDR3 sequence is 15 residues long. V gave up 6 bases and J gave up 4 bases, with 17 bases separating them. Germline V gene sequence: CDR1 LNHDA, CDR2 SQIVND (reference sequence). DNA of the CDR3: TGTGCCAGTAGACCAGGCAGGGGCCGGGCAGATACGCAGTATTTT. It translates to CASRPGRGRADTQYF.

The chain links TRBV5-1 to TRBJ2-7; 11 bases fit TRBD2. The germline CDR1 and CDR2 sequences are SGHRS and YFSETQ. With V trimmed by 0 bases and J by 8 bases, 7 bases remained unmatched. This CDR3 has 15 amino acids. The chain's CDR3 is CASSLGTSGSAKQYF. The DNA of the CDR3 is TGCGCCAGCAGCTTGGGCACTAGCGGGAGTGCCAAGCAGTACTTC.

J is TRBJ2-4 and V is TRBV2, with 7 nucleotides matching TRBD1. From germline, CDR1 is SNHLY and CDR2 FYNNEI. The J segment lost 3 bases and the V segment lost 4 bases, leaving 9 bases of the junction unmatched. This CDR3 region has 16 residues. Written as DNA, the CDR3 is TGTGCCAGCAGTGGTATGACAGGGCGCGGCAAAAACATTCAGTACTTC. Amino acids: CASSGMTGRGKNIQYF.

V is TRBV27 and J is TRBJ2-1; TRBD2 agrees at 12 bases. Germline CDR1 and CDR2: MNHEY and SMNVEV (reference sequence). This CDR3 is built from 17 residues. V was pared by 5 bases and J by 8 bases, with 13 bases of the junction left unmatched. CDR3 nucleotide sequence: TGTGCCAGCAGTGCATCCCTGACTAGCGGGAGTTTCGATGAGCAGTTCTTC. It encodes CASSASLTSGSFDEQFF.

The CDR3 reads CAISRGWRRNNEQFF. CDR3 coding DNA: TGTGCCATCTCCCGGGGGTGGCGGCGTAACAATGAGCAGTTCTTC. V gene TRBV28 combines with J gene TRBJ2-1; D possibly corresponds to TRBD2 (6 bases). V was trimmed by 10 bases and J by 5 bases, leaving 21 bases between them. CDR1 is MDHEN, CDR2 SYDVKM, per germline. This CDR3 contains 15 residues.

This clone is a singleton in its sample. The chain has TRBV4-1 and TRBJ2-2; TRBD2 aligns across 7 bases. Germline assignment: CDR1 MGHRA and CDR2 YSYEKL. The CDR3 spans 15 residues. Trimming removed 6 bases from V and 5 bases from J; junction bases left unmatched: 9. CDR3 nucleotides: TGCGCCAGCAGAGTCCTAGCGGAACATACCGGGGAGCTGTTTTTT. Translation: CASRVLAEHTGELFF.